These 20 T cell receptor beta chains were all obtained from the same sample, sequenced in a study of cytomegalovirus exposure and HLA in healthy donors. Primers: 60 Vbeta forward and 13 Jbeta reverse. Method: immunoSEQ multiplex PCR; TCRdb's copy keeps in-frame clones and lacks some. The sample has roughly 100,000 clones, about 74% seen once; the top ten hold approximately 16%. The specimen was PBMCs. The receptor source for this set is a woman aged 50 to 60 in good health and CMV-seropositive.

The chain combines TRBV2 with TRBJ1-4; 7 nucleotides match TRBD1. With V trimmed by 5 bases and J by 7 bases, 7 bases remained unmatched. The CDR3 sequence is 14 residues long. CDR1 is SNHLY, CDR2 FYNNEI, per germline. As DNA, the CDR3 is TGTGCCAGCAGTTCACAGGGGCTGGGTGAAAAACTGTTTTTT. This codes for CASSSQGLGEKLFF.

The rearrangement uses TRBV28 and TRBJ2-7, with D maybe TRBD2 (7 bases). V lost 8 bases and J 4 bases, leaving 24 bases between the germline ends. The length of the CDR3 is 16 residues. Germline loops: CDR1 MDHEN, CDR2 SYDVKM. The CDR3: CASRSGGGGESYEQYF. The CDR3 nucleotides are TGTGCCAGCCGCTCCGGGGGCGGGGGCGAATCGTACGAGCAGTACTTC.

This clone occurred a few times. This chain uses TRBV7-4 with TRBJ2-5; 7 bases map to TRBD1. CDR1 is SGHVT, CDR2 SQSDAQ, per germline. This CDR3 is built from 18 residues. V gave up 5 bases and J gave up 6 bases; unmatched junction bases: 21. This CDR3 is CASSQGRESVGGLQTQYF. The CDR3, as DNA: TGTGCCAGCAGCCAAGGGAGAGAGTCCGTAGGGGGCTTACAGACCCAGTACTTC.

A few counts support this clone. The V call is TRBV19, the J call TRBJ2-1, with 7 positions matching TRBD1. Trimming at V came to 5 bases and at J to 0 bases, leaving 4 bases not matched to a gene. In germline, CDR1 is LNHDA, CDR2 SQIVND (reference sequence). The CDR3 runs to 15 residues. Here the CDR3 DNA reads TGTGCCAGTAGTGGGTGGACAGGCTCCTACAATGAGCAGTTCTTC. This codes for CASSGWTGSYNEQFF.

This chain connects TRBV4-2 to TRBJ1-5, with a tentative D call TRBD1 (6 bases). Looked up from germline, CDR1 is LGHNA and CDR2 is YNFKEQ. The CDR3 loop spans 18 amino acids. Trimming cost V 1 base and J 3 bases, with 19 bases left between them. The CDR3 protein is CASSQVTALGGFNQPQHF. For the CDR3, the DNA is TGTGCCAGCAGCCAAGTCACGGCTTTAGGGGGATTCAATCAGCCCCAGCATTTT.

The chain combines TRBV4-2 with TRBJ2-2; 8 nucleotides align to TRBD2. The CDR3 covers 17 residues. From germline, CDR1 is LGHNA and CDR2 YNFKEQ. V trimming: 0 bases; J trimming: 7 bases; junction bases outside the gene matches: 10. This CDR3 is CASSQDVAGYLDGELFF. CDR3 bases: TGTGCCAGCAGCCAAGACGTAGCGGGATATTTGGACGGGGAGCTGTTTTTT.

This sequence joins TRBV15 and TRBJ1-2, with 8 bases identical to TRBD1. Trimming cost V 1 base and J 4 bases; bases outside gene matches: 2. Germline V lookup: CDR1 LNHNV, CDR2 YYDKDF (reference sequence). This CDR3 comprises 14 residues. For the CDR3, the DNA is TGTGCCACCAGCAGAGGGACAGGGAGCTATGGCTACACCTTC. Protein: CATSRGTGSYGYTF.

Comment on this clone: This same CDR3 is encoded by further DNA sequences in the sample. This chain uses TRBV5-1 with TRBJ2-2, with 10 bases that match TRBD1. The CDR3 consists of 15 residues. Germline V gene data show CDR1 as SGHRS and CDR2 as YFSETQ. The ends lost 1 base at V and 5 bases at J; junction bases unmatched: 2. Written as DNA, the CDR3 is TGCGCCAGCAGCTTGAGGACAGGGGGAACCGGGGAGCTGTTTTTT. It is translated as CASSLRTGGTGELFF.

The gene calls are TRBV11-2 and TRBJ2-1, with D possibly TRBD2 on 6 matching bases. From germline, CDR1 is SGHAT and CDR2 FQNNGV. The CDR3 spans 15 residues. V lost 1 base to trimming and J lost 5 bases, with 12 bases between them. CDR3 sequence reads: CASSLVGTPNNEQFF. For the CDR3, the DNA is TGTGCCAGCAGCTTAGTAGGGACTCCTAACAATGAGCAGTTCTTC.

This sequence joins TRBV11-2 and TRBJ2-1, with TRBD2 matching 8 bases. With V trimmed by 7 bases and J by 0 bases, 5 bases remained unmatched. Per germline, CDR1 SGHAT and CDR2 FQNNGV. The CDR3 contains 15 residues. The CDR3 region has the DNA TGTGCCAGCACCCCAACTAGCGGCTCCTACAATGAGCAGTTCTTC. It is translated as CASTPTSGSYNEQFF.

This clone was seen more than once but under ten times. The rearrangement uses TRBV2 and TRBJ1-1; D possibly corresponds to TRBD1 (6 bases). The CDR3 is 11 amino acids. V dropped 8 bases and J dropped 9 bases, with 13 bases sitting between them. Germline V gene data show CDR1 as SNHLY and CDR2 as FYNNEI. CDR3 DNA sequence: TGTGCCAGCTTACGGGACACACAAGCTTTCTTT. This sequence encodes CASLRDTQAFF.

This clone was detected only a few times. The chain recombines TRBV6-1 with TRBJ2-1, with D uncertain. Germline lookup yields CDR1 MNHNS and CDR2 SASEGT. The CDR3 totals 15 residues. V shed 7 bases and J shed 9 bases, with 22 bases lying between them. The CDR3 DNA reads as TGTGCCAGCACCGAAGGTATCCCCTCACGCGGTGAGCAGTTCTTC. Translated: CASTEGIPSRGEQFF.

V usage is TRBV7-8 and J usage is TRBJ1-4; possible D gene TRBD1, 6 bases. CDR1 is SGHVS, CDR2 FQNEAQ, per germline. V was pared by 5 bases and J by 8 bases, with 18 bases between. The CDR3 has 15 residues. The CDR3 DNA is TGTGCCAGCAGCCCCTGGACAGACACGTGGGAAAAACTGTTTTTT. Amino acids: CASSPWTDTWEKLFF.

This rearrangement joins TRBV9 to TRBJ1-2, with D possibly being TRBD1 (6 bases). The V end was cut by 0 bases, the J end by 3 bases, with 18 bases between. The CDR3 runs 17 residues. The germline gives CDR1 SGDLS, CDR2 YYNGEE. CDR3: CASSVAGGRAGDYGYTF. The CDR3 bases are TGTGCCAGCAGCGTAGCTGGGGGCAGGGCCGGCGACTATGGCTACACCTTC.

The chain links TRBV28 to TRBJ2-5, with TRBD1 identical over 8 bases. The CDR3 has 16 residues. Trimming cost V 6 bases and J 2 bases; bases outside gene matches: 11. Germline V CDR1 and CDR2: MDHEN, SYDVKM. CDR3 sequence (DNA): TGTGCCAGCAGAGTCGGGTATCGACAGGGGCAAGAGACCCAGTACTTC. Translating gives CASRVGYRQGQETQYF.

This clone was observed a handful of times. This chain uses TRBV10-1 with TRBJ2-7; D gene ambiguous. The CDR3 consists of 15 residues. With 0 bases removed from V and 4 bases from J, the gap between germline ends came to 13 bases. CDR1 is WNHNN, CDR2 SYGVQD, per germline (reference sequence). In DNA, the CDR3 is TGCGCCAGCAGTGAGTCCCAAGACTTCCTATACGAGCAGTACTTC. It encodes CASSESQDFLYEQYF.

This chain uses TRBV19 with TRBJ1-4, with D hard to call. V dropped 1 base and J dropped 4 bases, with 10 bases sitting between them. The CDR3 contains 15 residues. Germline values: CDR1 LNHDA, CDR2 SQIVND (reference sequence). The CDR3 reads CASSIAISHNEKLFF. CDR3 sequence (DNA): TGTGCCAGTAGTATAGCTATTAGCCATAATGAAAAACTGTTTTTT.

J is TRBJ2-2 and V is TRBV19; TRBD2 is a possible D gene (6 bases). The V end was cut by 4 bases, the J end by 8 bases, with 11 bases between. Germline V gene data show CDR1 as LNHDA and CDR2 as SQIVND (reference sequence). This CDR3 is built from 13 residues. The CDR3, as DNA: TGTGCCAGTAGTACGGGACTTCCAGGGGAGCTGTTTTTT. Its protein product is CASSTGLPGELFF.

This clone was counted between two and nine times. The chain uses TRBV5-1 and TRBJ2-3, with 15 bases identical to TRBD2. V was pared by 4 bases and J by 0 bases, with 6 bases of the junction left unmatched. CDR1 and CDR2 from the germline V gene are SGHRS and YFSETQ. The CDR3 has 18 residues. The CDR3 DNA sequence: TGCGCCAGCAGCCGGTGGACTAGCGGGAGGGGGAGCACAGATACGCAGTATTTT. Its translation: CASSRWTSGRGSTDTQYF.

The chain recombines TRBV7-9 with TRBJ2-7, with a possible D match to TRBD2 (6 bases). The CDR3 loop spans 15 amino acids. Germline V gives CDR1 SEHNR, CDR2 FQNEAQ (reference sequence). Trimming shortened V by 5 bases and J by 4 bases, and 18 bases separated the two germline ends. CDR3 sequence: CASSPPSTSRYEQYF. CDR3 nucleotide sequence: TGTGCCAGCAGCCCCCCTAGTACTAGCAGGTACGAGCAGTACTTC.